The 11 T cell receptor beta chains below were found in one sample sequenced in a study of neurological immune-mediated disorders. TCRdb fed the 5' RACE reads into MiXCR, producing one record per CDR3 protein. The sample lists roughly 43,000 distinct CDR3 sequences; about 2% were seen once. Sequences were obtained from PBMCs. Receptors originate from a woman between 35 and 50 years old with multiple sclerosis.

In its sample, this clonotype was seen many times. The chain joins TRBV27 to TRBJ2-6; D is unresolved. The CDR3 length is 13 residues. Per germline, CDR1 MNHEY and CDR2 SMNVEV (reference sequence). V was shortened by 3 bases and J by 1 base, with 1 base between the two germline ends. The CDR3 loop is CASSFSGANVLTF. DNA of the CDR3: TGTGCCAGCAGTTTTTCTGGGGCCAACGTCCTGACTTTC. Full variable domain (rest looked up from reference TRBV27 and TRBJ2-6): EAQVTQNPRYLITVTGKKLTVTCSQNMNHEYMSWYRQDPGLGLRQIYYSMNVEVTDKGDVPEGYKVSRKEKRNFPLILESPSPNQTSLYFCASSFSGANVLTFGAGSRLTVL.

Many counts were recorded for this clonotype. The chain recombines TRBV29-1 with TRBJ2-3; TRBD2 agrees at 11 bases. Germline loops: CDR1 SQVTM, CDR2 ANQGSEA. This CDR3 spans 16 amino acids. After removal of 3 bases from V and 2 bases from J, the junction contained 7 bases not matched to a gene. The CDR3 coding sequence is TGCAGCGTTGAGCCCTTAGCGGGGGGGTTCACAGATACGCAGTATTTT. Translating it yields CSVEPLAGGFTDTQYF.

This clonotype was picked up many times. This chain uses TRBV5-1 with TRBJ2-5; TRBD2 matches 8 bases. This CDR3 is built from 14 residues. From germline, CDR1 is SGHRS and CDR2 YFSETQ. J gave up 1 base and V 2 bases, and 1 base lay outside the gene matches. The CDR3 protein is CASSLLAAQETQYF. For the CDR3, the DNA is TGCGCCAGCAGCTTACTAGCGGCCCAAGAGACCCAGTACTTC.

This clonotype was counted at least ten times. The gene calls are TRBV12-3 or TRBV12-4 and TRBJ1-2; possibly TRBD1 for D (5 bases). Trimming stripped 4 bases from V and 3 bases from J, with 6 bases between. The length of the CDR3 is 12 residues. CDR3 in DNA: TGTGCCAGCAGTTCCAGGGACTATGGCTACACCTTC. Translated, it gives CASSSRDYGYTF.

This clonotype has ten or more counts. This chain connects TRBV15 to TRBJ1-1, with D hard to call. Trimming left V 1 base short and J 5 bases short, with 11 bases between. This CDR3 is built from 14 residues. Germline CDR1 LNHNV, CDR2 YYDKDF (reference sequence). CDR3 bases: TGTGCCACCAGCAGAGGCGGGGTAGGGACTGAAGCTTTCTTT. Protein product: CATSRGGVGTEAFF.

This clonotype was counted many times. V and J are TRBV10-3 and TRBJ2-1; 8 bases align to TRBD1. The CDR3 runs 15 residues. Per the germline V gene, CDR1 is ENHRY and CDR2 is SYGVKD. V shed 2 bases and J 8 bases; nucleotides not matched to a gene: 8. CDR3 nucleotide sequence: TGTGCCATCAGTGAGGAGGGGACAGGACGGGATGAGCAGTTCTTC. Translating it yields CAISEEGTGRDEQFF.

This clonotype was counted at least ten times. The chain has TRBV5-1 and TRBJ2-2, with D possibly being TRBD2 (6 bases). The germline gives CDR1 SGHRS, CDR2 YFSETQ. Trimming cost V 3 bases and J 4 bases, with 10 bases left between them. The length of the CDR3 is 14 residues. The CDR3 sequence is CASSSERATGELFF. DNA for the CDR3: TGCGCCAGCAGCTCAGAGCGGGCCACCGGGGAGCTGTTTTTT.

This clonotype has ten or more counts. The chain combines TRBV12-3 or TRBV12-4 with TRBJ2-3, with unresolved D. The CDR3 extends over 13 amino acids. V was cut by 4 bases and J by 4 bases, with 9 bases left in between. The CDR3 here is CASSWNRADTQYF. Here the CDR3 DNA reads TGTGCCAGCAGTTGGAATCGGGCAGATACGCAGTATTTT.

This clonotype was recorded many times. The J gene is TRBJ2-4, the V gene TRBV14; 8 nucleotides align to TRBD1. V gave up 1 base and J gave up 9 bases; unmatched junction bases: 14. Germline loops: CDR1 SGHDN, CDR2 FVKESK. This CDR3 is built from 17 residues. In DNA form, the CDR3 reads TGTGCCAGCAGCCAAGGCTTGGACAGGGCTCGGTATAGCATTCAGTACTTC. Amino acids: CASSQGLDRARYSIQYF.

This clonotype was detected many times. The CDR3 coding sequence is TGTGCCAGCAGTTTATTGGGAAATCAGCCCCAGCATTTT. Its translation: CASSLLGNQPQHF. The chain carries TRBV27 and TRBJ1-5; D is uncertain. The V end lost 1 base, the J end lost 4 bases, and 5 bases lay between the germline ends. Germline V gives CDR1 MNHEY, CDR2 SMNVEV (reference sequence). The CDR3 extends over 13 amino acids.

This clonotype was counted ten times or more. The J gene is TRBJ1-2, the V gene TRBV6-6, with D uncertain. V lost 10 bases to trimming and J lost 4 bases, with 19 bases between them. The CDR3 spans 14 residues. Germline assignment: CDR1 MNHNY and CDR2 SVGAGI (reference sequence). CDR3 amino acids: CATRVVGWGYGYTF. Here the CDR3 DNA reads TGTGCCACCCGTGTGGTAGGGTGGGGCTATGGCTACACCTTC.